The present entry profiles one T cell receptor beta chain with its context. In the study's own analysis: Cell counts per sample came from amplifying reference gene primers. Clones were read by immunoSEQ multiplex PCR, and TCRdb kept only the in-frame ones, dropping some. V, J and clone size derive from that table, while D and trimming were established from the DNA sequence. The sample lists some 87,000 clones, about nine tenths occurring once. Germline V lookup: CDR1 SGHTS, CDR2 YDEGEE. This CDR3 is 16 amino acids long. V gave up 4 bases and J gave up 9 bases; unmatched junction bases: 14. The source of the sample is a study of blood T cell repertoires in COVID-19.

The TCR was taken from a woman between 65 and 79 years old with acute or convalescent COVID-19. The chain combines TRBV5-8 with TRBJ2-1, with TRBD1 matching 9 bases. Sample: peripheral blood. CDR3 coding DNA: TGTGCCAGCAGCCACTGGGGGGGACAGGGCAAGGTTGAGCAGTTCTTC. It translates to CASSHWGGQGKVEQFF.